Detailed here is one T cell receptor (beta chain). Its antigen is unknown. These data belong to a study of identical twins. Broader study findings: Zero-insertion findings could be partly confounded by invariant cells (MAIT and iNKT cells). Not following the same donors, the study drew its conclusions from cross-sectional statistical analysis.

The CDR3 is made up of 14 amino acids. Germline assignment: CDR1 DFQATT and CDR2 SNEGSKA (reference sequence). With 4 bases clipped from V and 5 bases from J, the junction kept 9 bases outside the gene matches. From the 5' RACE reads, TCRdb called clonotypes with MiXCR, one entry per CDR3 protein. Of 500,000 to 600,000 distinct CDR3 sequences in the sample, about 20% were seen once. The data also belong to a second study, concerning T cells expressing NK-cell markers.

The TCR comes from a woman younger than 35 in good health. Sample: CD4+ T cells sorted from blood. The V call is TRBV20-1, the J call TRBJ2-7; 9 nucleotides match TRBD1. The CDR3 sequence is CSAKKTGGLNEQYF. CDR3 in DNA: TGCAGTGCTAAGAAAACAGGGGGCCTGAACGAGCAGTACTTC.